This TCR beta chain was profiled in a study of T cells in Graves' hyperthyroidism and ophthalmopathy. Study-level information: Peripheral blood was acquired at first diagnosis, ahead of any therapy whatsoever.

Germline CDR1 MNHNS, CDR2 SASEGT. The ends lost 5 bases at V and 1 base at J; junction bases unmatched: 6. This CDR3 comprises 15 residues. RNA transcripts yielded amplified TCR beta CDR3 regions. Using the HTBI primer set, a first-round RT-PCR was run on the TCR CDR3. TCRdb redid the calling of the multiplex PCR reads with MiXCR, one entry per CDR3 protein. The top ten hold approximately 30% of the sample, which has about 640,000 distinct CDR3 sequences, 20% to 25% seen once. Broader study findings: Most thyroid-expanded clonotypes above 0.001 were also found in blood.

With duration under 3 months, ophthalmopathy was active: Clinical Activity Score at least 3, NOSPECS at least 4. Diagnoses used clinical symptoms, serum thyroxine and TRAb, thyroid ultrasound and orbital computed tomography. This clonotype was observed a few times. Its antigen is as yet unknown. The material sequenced was blood. The rearrangement links TRBV6-1 to TRBJ1-1; 8 nucleotides line up with TRBD1. This receptor was taken from a man aged 25-45 years with Graves' ophthalmopathy. The DNA for the CDR3 is TGTGCCAGCAGTCCACGAGACAGGGGGAACACTGAAGCTTTCTTT. Its translation is CASSPRDRGNTEAFF.